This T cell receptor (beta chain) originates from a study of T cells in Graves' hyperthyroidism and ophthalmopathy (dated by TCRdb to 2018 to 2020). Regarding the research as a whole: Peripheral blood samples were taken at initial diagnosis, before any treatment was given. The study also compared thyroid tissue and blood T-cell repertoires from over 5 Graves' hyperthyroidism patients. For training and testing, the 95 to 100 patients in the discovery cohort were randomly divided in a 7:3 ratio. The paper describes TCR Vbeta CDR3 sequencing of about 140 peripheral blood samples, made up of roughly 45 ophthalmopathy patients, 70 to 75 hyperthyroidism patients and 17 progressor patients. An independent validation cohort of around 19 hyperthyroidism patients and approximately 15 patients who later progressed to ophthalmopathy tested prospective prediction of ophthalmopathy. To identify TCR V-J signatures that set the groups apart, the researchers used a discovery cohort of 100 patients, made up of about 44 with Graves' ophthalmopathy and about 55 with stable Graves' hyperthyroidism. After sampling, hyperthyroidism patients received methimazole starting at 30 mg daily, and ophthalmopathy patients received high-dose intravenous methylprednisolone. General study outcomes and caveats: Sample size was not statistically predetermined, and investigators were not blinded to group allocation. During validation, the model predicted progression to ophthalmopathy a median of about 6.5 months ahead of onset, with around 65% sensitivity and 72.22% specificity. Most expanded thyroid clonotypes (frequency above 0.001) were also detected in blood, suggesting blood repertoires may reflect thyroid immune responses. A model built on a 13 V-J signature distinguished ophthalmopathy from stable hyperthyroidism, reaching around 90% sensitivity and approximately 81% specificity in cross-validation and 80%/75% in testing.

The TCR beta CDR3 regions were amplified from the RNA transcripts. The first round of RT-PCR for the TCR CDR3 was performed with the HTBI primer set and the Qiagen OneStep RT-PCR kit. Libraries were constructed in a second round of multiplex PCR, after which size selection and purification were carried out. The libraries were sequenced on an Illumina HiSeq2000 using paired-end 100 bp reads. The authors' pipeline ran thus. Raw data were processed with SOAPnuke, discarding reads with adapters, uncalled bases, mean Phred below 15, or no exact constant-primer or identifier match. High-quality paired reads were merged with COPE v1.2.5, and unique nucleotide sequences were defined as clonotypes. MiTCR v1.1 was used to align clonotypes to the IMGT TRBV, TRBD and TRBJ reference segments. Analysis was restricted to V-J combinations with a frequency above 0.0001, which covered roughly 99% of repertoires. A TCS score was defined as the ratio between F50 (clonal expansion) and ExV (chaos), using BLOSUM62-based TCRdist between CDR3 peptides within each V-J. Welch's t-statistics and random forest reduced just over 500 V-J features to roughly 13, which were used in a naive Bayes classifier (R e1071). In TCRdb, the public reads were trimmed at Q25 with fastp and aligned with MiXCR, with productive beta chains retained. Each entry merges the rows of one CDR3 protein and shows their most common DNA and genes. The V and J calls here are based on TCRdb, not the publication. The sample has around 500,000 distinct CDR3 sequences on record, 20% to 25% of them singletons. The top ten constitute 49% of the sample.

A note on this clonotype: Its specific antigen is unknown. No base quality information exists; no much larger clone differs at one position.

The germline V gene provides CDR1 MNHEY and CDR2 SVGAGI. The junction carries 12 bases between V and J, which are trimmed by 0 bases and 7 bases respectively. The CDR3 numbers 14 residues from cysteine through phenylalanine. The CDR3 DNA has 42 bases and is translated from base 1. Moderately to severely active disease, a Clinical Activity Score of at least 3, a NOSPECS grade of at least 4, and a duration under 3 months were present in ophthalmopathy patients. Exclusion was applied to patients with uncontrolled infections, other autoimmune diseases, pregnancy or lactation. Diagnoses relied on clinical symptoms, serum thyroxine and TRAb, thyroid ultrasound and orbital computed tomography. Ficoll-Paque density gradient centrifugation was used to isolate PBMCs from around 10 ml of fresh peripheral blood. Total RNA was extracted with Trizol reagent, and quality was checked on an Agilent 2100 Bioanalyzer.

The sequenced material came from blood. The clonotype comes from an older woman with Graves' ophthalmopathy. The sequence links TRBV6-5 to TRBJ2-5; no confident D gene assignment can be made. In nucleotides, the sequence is TGTGCCAGCAGTTACTCGTTACTGGAGTCGACCCAGTACTTC. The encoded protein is CASSYSLLESTQYF.